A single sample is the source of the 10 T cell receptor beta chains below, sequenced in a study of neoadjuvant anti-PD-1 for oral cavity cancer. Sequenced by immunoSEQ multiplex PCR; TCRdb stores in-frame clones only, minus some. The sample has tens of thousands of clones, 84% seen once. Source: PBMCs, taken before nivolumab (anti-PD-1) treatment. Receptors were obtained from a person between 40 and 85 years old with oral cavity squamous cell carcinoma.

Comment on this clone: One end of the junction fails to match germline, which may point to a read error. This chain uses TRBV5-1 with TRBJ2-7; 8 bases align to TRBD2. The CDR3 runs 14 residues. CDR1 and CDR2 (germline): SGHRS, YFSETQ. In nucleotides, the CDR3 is TGCGCCAGCAGCTTGGAAGCGGCTAGCGGGTCTCCGACATTC. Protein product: CASSLEAASGSPTF.

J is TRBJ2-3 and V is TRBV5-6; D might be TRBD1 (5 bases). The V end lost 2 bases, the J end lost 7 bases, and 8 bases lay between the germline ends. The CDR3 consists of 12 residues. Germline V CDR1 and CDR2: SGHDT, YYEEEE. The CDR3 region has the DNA TGTGCCAGCAGCTTTAGGGGTAATACGCAGTATTTT. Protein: CASSFRGNTQYF.

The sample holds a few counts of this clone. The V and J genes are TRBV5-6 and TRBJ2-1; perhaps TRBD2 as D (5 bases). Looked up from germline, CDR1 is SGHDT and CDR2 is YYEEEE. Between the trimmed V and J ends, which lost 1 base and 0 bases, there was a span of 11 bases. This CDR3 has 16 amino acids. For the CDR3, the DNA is TGTGCCAGCAGCTTGAGCGGCTGGAGCTCCTACAATGAGCAGTTCTTC. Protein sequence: CASSLSGWSSYNEQFF.

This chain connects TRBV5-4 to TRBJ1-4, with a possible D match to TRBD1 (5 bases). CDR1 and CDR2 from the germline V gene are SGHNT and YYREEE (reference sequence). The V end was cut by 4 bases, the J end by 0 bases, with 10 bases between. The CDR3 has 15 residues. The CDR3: CASSTGRTTNEKLFF. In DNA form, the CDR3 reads TGTGCCAGCAGCACGGGACGCACAACTAATGAAAAACTGTTTTTT.

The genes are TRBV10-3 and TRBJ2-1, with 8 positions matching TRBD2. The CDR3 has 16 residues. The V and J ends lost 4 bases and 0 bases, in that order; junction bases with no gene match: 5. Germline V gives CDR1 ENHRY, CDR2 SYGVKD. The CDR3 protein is CAISGLSGSSYNEQFF. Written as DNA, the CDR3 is TGTGCCATCAGTGGGTTGAGCGGGAGCTCCTACAATGAGCAGTTCTTC.

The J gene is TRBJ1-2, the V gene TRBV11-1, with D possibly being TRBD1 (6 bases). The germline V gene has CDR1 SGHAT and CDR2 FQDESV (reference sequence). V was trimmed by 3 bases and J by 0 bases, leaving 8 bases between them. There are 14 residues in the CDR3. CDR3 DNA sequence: TGTGCCAGCAGCTTGGGGGCCTCTAACTATGGCTACACCTTC. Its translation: CASSLGASNYGYTF.

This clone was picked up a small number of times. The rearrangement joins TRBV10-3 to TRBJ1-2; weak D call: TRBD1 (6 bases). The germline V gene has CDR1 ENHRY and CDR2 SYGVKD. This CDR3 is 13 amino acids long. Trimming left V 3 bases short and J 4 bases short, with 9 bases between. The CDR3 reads CAISDSDSYGYTF. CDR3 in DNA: TGTGCCATCAGTGATTCGGACAGCTATGGCTACACCTTC.

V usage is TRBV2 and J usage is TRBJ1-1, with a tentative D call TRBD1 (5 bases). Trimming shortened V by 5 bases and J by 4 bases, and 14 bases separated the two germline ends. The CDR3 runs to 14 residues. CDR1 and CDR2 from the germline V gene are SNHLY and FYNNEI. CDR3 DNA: TGTGCCAGCAGTCCGGGTCCCGGGGGCACTGAAGCTTTCTTT. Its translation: CASSPGPGGTEAFF.

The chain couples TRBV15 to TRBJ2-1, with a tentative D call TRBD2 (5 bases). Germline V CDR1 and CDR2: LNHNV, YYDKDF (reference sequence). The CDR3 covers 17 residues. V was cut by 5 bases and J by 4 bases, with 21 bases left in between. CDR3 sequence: CATSGTRGGRTYNEQFF. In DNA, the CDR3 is TGTGCCACCAGCGGTACCCGGGGTGGCCGGACTTACAATGAGCAGTTCTTC.

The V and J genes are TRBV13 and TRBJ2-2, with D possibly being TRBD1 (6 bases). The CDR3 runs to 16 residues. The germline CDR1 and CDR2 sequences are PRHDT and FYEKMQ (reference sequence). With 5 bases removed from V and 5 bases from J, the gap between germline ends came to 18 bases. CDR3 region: CASSPDYHRGTGELFF. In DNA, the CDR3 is TGTGCCAGCAGCCCAGACTACCATAGGGGGACCGGGGAGCTGTTTTTT.